This T cell receptor (beta chain) is drawn from a study of cytomegalovirus exposure and HLA in healthy donors. Study results and caveats: In vitro work confirmed that a few CMV-associated chains recognize CMV antigens. The listing of 150 to 200 TCR beta chains classed them as cytomegalovirus-associated.

Primers included in the PCR were 60 Vbeta and 13 Jbeta primers. Sequenced by immunoSEQ multiplex PCR; TCRdb stores in-frame clones only, minus some. This table holds about 200,000 clones, approximately 78% found once. A note on this clone: Antigen unknown. The sample carries other DNA sequences with the same CDR3.

The origin of this receptor is a middle-aged woman in good health and CMV-seronegative. Sequencing was done on a sample of PBMCs.

CDR3 DNA: TGTGCCAGCAGCTTGGTGCAGGGGGCAGATACGCAGTATTTT. This encodes CASSLVQGADTQYF. This chain links TRBV5-4 with TRBJ2-3; 7 bases fit TRBD1. Germline CDR1 and CDR2: SGHNT and YYREEE (reference sequence). This CDR3 is built from 14 residues. V shed 0 bases and J 4 bases; nucleotides not matched to a gene: 2.